This T cell receptor beta chain was recovered during a study of T cell clonality in common variable immunodeficiency. Study-wide points: Reportedly, TCR beta sequences from common variable immunodeficiency showed fewer deletions and N-nucleotide insertions.

This clone turned up a few times. Its matching antigen is unknown. Only in-frame clones appear in the TCRdb table, and some are missing; sequencing was by immunoSEQ multiplex PCR. The sample is made up of about 34,000 clones, none counted only once. Source material: peripheral blood mononuclear cells. The receptor was isolated from a human donor with common variable immunodeficiency.

The CDR3 DNA, read in part, is TGTGCCAGCAGCTTAGCTTGGGCAGGGCAACACGAG. It yields the protein CASSLAWAGQHE. The full CDR3 reads CASSLAWAGQHEQYF. J is TRBJ2-7 and V is TRBV7-9, with D tentatively TRBD1 (5 bases). The read ends 3 residues before the CDR3 terminus; that terminus is restored from the germline J gene. The CDR3 contains 15 residues. The germline V gene encodes CDR1 SEHNR and CDR2 FQNEAQ (reference sequence). The germline V and J ends were trimmed by 0 bases and 5 bases, with 14 bases remaining between them.